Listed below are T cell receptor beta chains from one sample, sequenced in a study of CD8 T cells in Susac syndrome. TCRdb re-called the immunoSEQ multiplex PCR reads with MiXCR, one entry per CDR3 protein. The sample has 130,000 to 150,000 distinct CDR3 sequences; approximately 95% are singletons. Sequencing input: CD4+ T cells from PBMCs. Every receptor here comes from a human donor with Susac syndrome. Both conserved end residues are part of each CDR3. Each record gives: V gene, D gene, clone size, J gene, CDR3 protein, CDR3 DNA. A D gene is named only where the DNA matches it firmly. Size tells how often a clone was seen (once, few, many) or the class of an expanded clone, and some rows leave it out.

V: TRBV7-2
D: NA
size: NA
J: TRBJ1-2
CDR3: CASSRYGGGYTF
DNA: TGTGCCAGCAGCCGTTACGGGGGTGGCTACACCTTC

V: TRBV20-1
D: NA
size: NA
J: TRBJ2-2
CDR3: CSAMGLGSTGELFF
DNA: TGCAGTGCTATGGGTTTGGGGTCCACCGGGGAGCTGTTTTTT

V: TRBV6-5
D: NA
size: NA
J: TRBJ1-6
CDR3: CASREAGNSPLHF
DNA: TGTGCCAGCCGCGAGGCAGGGAATTCACCCCTCCACTTT

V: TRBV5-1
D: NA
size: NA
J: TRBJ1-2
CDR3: CASSLHIGVGYGYTF
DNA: TGCGCCAGCAGCTTGCATATCGGGGTCGGCTATGGCTACACCTTC

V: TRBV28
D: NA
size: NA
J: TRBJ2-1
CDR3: CASRDANEQFF
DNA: TGTGCCAGCAGGGATGCCAATGAGCAGTTCTTC

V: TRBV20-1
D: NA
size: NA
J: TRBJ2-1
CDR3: CSARAISSYNEQFF
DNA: TGCAGTGCTAGAGCTATTAGCTCCTACAATGAGCAGTTCTTC

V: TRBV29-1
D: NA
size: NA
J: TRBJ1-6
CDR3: CSVDLRQIGSPLHF
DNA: TGCAGCGTTGACCTCCGACAGATCGGTTCACCCCTCCACTTT

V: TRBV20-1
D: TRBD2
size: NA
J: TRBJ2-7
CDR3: CSARLAGHQPQGQYF
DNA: TGCAGTGCTAGACTAGCGGGACACCAACCTCAAGGGCAGTACTTC

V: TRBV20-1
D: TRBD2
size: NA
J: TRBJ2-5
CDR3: CSAPTSGLETQYF
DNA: TGCAGTGCTCCGACTAGCGGTCTGGAGACCCAGTACTTC

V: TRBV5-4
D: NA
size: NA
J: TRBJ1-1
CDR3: CASSRGGPTEAFF
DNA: TGTGCCAGCAGCCGGGGCGGTCCAACTGAAGCTTTCTTT

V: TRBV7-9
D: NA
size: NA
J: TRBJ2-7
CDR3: CASLAGGGTYEQYF
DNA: TGTGCCAGCCTCGCTGGCGGGGGCACCTACGAGCAGTACTTC

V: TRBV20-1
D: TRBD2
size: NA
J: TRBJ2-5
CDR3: CSAPRLAQETQYF
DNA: TGCAGTGCTCCCCGACTAGCCCAAGAGACCCAGTACTTC

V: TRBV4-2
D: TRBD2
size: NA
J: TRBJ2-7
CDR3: CASSQDGTSRYEQYF
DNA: TGTGCCAGCAGCCAAGATGGGACTAGTCGGTACGAGCAGTACTTC

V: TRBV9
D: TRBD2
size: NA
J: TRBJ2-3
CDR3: CASSVIAGDTDTQYF
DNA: TGTGCCAGCAGCGTAATAGCGGGGGACACAGATACGCAGTATTTT

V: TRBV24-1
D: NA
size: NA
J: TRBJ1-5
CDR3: CATSDPGAGNQPQHF
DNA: TGTGCCACCAGTGATCCAGGGGCGGGAAATCAGCCCCAGCATTTT

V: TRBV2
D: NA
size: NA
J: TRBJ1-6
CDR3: CASKTGTRDSPLHF
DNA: TGTGCCAGCAAAACAGGGACGCGGGATTCACCCCTCCACTTT

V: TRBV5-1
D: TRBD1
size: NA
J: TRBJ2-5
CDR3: CASSNRDRVETQYF
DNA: TGCGCCAGCAGCAACCGGGACAGGGTGGAGACCCAGTACTTC

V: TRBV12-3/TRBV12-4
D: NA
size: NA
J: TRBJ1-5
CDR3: CASRGGQNQPQHF
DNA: TGTGCCAGCAGAGGGGGGCAGAATCAGCCCCAGCATTTT

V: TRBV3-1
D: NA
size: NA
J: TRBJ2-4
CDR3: CASSLRHAKNIQYF
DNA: TGTGCCAGCAGCCTTCGACATGCCAAAAACATTCAGTACTTC

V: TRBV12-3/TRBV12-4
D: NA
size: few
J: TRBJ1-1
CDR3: CASSFDSEAFF
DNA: TGTGCCAGCAGTTTCGACAGTGAAGCTTTCTTT

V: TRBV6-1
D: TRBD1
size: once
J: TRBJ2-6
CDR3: CASSSRGSQSSGANVLTF
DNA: TGTGCCAGCAGCTCCAGGGGGTCCCAATCCTCTGGGGCCAACGTCCTGACTTTC

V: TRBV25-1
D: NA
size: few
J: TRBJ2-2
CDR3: CASSFGNTGELFF
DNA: TGTGCCAGCAGTTTTGGGAACACCGGGGAGCTGTTTTTT

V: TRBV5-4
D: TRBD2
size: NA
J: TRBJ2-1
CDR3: CASSLASSGGYNEQFF
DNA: TGTGCCAGCAGCTTGGCCTCTAGCGGGGGGTACAATGAGCAGTTCTTC

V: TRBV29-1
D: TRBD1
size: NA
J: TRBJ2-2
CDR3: CSVATGSTGELFF
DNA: TGCAGCGTTGCGACAGGGAGCACCGGGGAGCTGTTTTTT

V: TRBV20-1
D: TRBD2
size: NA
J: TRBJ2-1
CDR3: CSARDPSGVGDEQFF
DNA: TGCAGTGCTAGAGACCCTAGCGGGGTGGGGGATGAGCAGTTCTTC

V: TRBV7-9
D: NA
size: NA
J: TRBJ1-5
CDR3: CASSLAPGNQPQHF
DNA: TGTGCCAGCAGCTTAGCGCCAGGTAATCAGCCCCAGCATTTT

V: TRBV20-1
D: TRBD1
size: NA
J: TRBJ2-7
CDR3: CSARGQAIPYEQYF
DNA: TGCAGTGCTAGGGGACAGGCGATTCCCTACGAGCAGTACTTC

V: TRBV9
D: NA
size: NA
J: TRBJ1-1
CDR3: CASSVGVWEEAFF
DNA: TGTGCCAGCAGCGTAGGGGTTTGGGAGGAAGCTTTCTTT

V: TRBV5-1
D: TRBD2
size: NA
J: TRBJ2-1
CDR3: CASSFELGRGEQFF
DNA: TGCGCCAGCAGCTTTGAATTAGGGAGGGGTGAGCAGTTCTTC

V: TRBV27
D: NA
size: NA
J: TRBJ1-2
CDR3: CASTQLGREDGYTF
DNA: TGTGCCAGCACCCAATTGGGACGCGAAGATGGCTACACCTTC

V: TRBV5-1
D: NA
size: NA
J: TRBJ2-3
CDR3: CASSPESSLDTQYF
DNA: TGCGCCAGCAGCCCGGAGTCCTCGTTGGATACGCAGTATTTT

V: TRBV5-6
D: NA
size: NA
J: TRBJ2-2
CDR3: CASSLGGRTNTGELFF
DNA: TGTGCCAGCAGCTTGGGGGGTAGGACGAACACCGGGGAGCTGTTTTTT

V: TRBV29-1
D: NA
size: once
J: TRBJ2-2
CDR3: CSVARDSGELFF
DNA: TGCAGCGTTGCCAGGGATTCCGGGGAGCTGTTTTTT

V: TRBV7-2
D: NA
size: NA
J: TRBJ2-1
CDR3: CASSLAIGFEQFF
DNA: TGTGCCAGCAGCTTAGCGATCGGGTTCGAGCAGTTCTTC

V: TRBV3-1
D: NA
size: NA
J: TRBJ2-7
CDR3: CASSQSSYEQYF
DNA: TGTGCCAGCAGCCAAAGCTCCTACGAGCAGTACTTC